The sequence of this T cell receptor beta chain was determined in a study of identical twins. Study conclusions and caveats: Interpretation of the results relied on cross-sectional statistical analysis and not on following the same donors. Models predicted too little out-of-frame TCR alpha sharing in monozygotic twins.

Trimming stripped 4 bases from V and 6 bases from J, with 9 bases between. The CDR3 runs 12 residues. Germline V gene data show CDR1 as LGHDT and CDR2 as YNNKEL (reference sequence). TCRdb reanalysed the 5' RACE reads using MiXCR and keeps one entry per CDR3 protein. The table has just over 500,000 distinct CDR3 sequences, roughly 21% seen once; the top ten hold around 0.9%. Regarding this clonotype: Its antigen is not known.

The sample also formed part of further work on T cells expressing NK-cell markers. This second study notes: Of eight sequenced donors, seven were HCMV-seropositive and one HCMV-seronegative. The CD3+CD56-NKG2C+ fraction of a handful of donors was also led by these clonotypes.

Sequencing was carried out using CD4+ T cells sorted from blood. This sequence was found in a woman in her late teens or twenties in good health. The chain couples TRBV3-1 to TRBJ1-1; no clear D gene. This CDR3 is CASSPSLSEAFF. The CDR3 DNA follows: TGTGCCAGCAGCCCGTCCCTATCTGAAGCTTTCTTT.